This T cell receptor beta chain was observed in a study of T cells in Graves' hyperthyroidism and ophthalmopathy. On the study more broadly: Prior to any treatment, at the point of initial diagnosis, peripheral blood was collected.

This clonotype was recorded only once. The antigen remains unidentified. There are 16 residues in the CDR3. With V trimmed by 2 bases and J by 5 bases, 11 bases remained unmatched. CDR1 is SGHDT and CDR2 is YYEEEE in the germline V gene. Clinical symptoms, serum thyroxine, TRAb, thyroid ultrasound and orbital computed tomography established diagnosis. There were TCR beta CDR3 regions amplified from RNA transcripts. Researchers ran a first-round RT-PCR on the TCR CDR3 using the HTBI primer set. TCRdb recomputed calls from the multiplex PCR reads with MiXCR, one row per CDR3 protein. The repertoire holds hundreds of thousands of distinct CDR3 sequences, with around 15% as singletons. Regarding the study as a whole: Most thyroid-expanded clonotypes above 0.001 were also found in blood.

This chain uses TRBV5-6 with TRBJ2-7; 9 positions match TRBD2. The sample was blood. This clonotype was obtained from a man in his fifties or sixties with Graves' ophthalmopathy. The CDR3 DNA sequence: TGTGCCAGCAGCTTCGGCGGGAGGGCGACCTCTCACGAGCAGTACTTC. Translation: CASSFGGRATSHEQYF.